These 16 T cell receptor beta chains came from one sample sequenced in a study of blood T cell repertoires in COVID-19. Method: immunoSEQ multiplex PCR; TCRdb's copy keeps in-frame clones and lacks some. The sample shows about 70,000 clones, under 95% of them seen only once. The source material was peripheral blood. Receptors were obtained from a man aged 50 or older with acute or convalescent COVID-19.

The V gene is TRBV18, the J gene TRBJ1-2, with a possible D match to TRBD1 (5 bases). V lost 3 bases, J lost 8 bases, and 13 bases lay in between. This CDR3 is 13 amino acids long. Germline V gene lookup returns CDR1 KGHSH and CDR2 LQKENI. CDR3 loop: CASSPAGREGYTF. The CDR3 DNA is TGTGCCAGCTCACCCGCGGGACGCGAGGGCTACACCTTC.

The J gene is TRBJ2-7, the V gene TRBV27; 10 bases match TRBD1. Germline trimming cut 4 bases from V and 5 bases from J; bases unmatched to any gene: 8. CDR1 and CDR2 (germline): MNHEY, SMNVEV (reference sequence). The CDR3 totals 15 residues. The CDR3 coding sequence is TGTGCCAGCAGTTCACCGGGACAGGGGTTCCACGAGCAGTACTTC. Amino acids: CASSSPGQGFHEQYF.

This clone has a single count. The chain employs TRBV28 and TRBJ2-1; D perhaps matches TRBD2 (5 bases). Germline V CDR1 and CDR2: MDHEN, SYDVKM. With 2 bases removed from V and 4 bases from J, the gap between germline ends came to 6 bases. The CDR3 loop spans 13 amino acids. The CDR3 spells CASSLGGYNEQFF. CDR3 sequence (DNA): TGTGCCAGCAGTTTAGGCGGGTACAATGAGCAGTTCTTC.

The chain is built from TRBV6-5 and TRBJ1-2; D call uncertain. The V end was cut by 7 bases, the J end by 7 bases, with 16 bases between. There are 13 residues in the CDR3. Germline CDR1 is MNHEY and CDR2 is SVGAGI. The CDR3 nucleotides are TGTGCCAGCACGGGTGGCGGTCGTGGTGGCTACACCTTC. Amino acid sequence: CASTGGGRGGYTF.

The chain employs TRBV7-8 and TRBJ2-3, with 13 bases matching TRBD2. Unmatched junction bases numbered 4, after V lost 3 bases and J lost 4 bases. CDR1 and CDR2 (germline): SGHVS, FQNEAQ. The CDR3 loop spans 16 amino acids. The CDR3 DNA reads TGTGCCAGCAGCTTTGGGACTAGCGGGGCTTCAGATACGCAGTATTTT. Translating it yields CASSFGTSGASDTQYF. Variable domain in full (rest from reference TRBV7-8 and TRBJ2-3): GAGVSQSPRYKVAKRGQDVALRCDPISGHVSLFWYQQALGQGPEFLTYFQNEAQLDKSGLPSDRFFAERPEGSVSTLKIQRTQQEDSAVYLCASSFGTSGASDTQYFGPGTRLTVL.

This chain connects TRBV3-1 (or the pseudogene TRBV3-2) to TRBJ2-2; TRBD2 might be the D (5 bases). CDR1 is LGHDT, CDR2 YNNKEL, per germline (reference sequence). This CDR3 comprises 15 residues. Trimming took off 0 bases at V and 5 bases at J, with 10 bases between the two ends. Here the CDR3 reads CASSQDRLATGELFF. The CDR3 DNA follows: TGTGCCAGCAGCCAAGACAGGCTAGCTACCGGGGAGCTGTTTTTT.

The chain employs TRBV30 and TRBJ2-7, with a tentative D call TRBD1 (5 bases). Germline V gene lookup returns CDR1 GTSNPN and CDR2 SVGIG (reference sequence). The CDR3 spans 13 residues. V lost 6 bases to trimming and J lost 1 base, with 13 bases between them. The CDR3: CACDPRQSYEQYF. The CDR3 DNA follows: TGTGCCTGCGATCCCCGACAGTCCTACGAGCAGTACTTC. The variable domain in full, completed from reference TRBV30 and TRBJ2-7, reads SQTIHQWPATLVQPVGSPLSLECTVEGTSNPNLYWYRQAAGRGLQLLFYSVGIGQISSEVPQNLSASRPQDRQFILSSKKLLLSDSGFYLCACDPRQSYEQYFGPGTRLTVT.

The rearrangement joins TRBV7-2 to TRBJ2-1; 15 positions agree with TRBD2. Germline CDR1 SGHTA, CDR2 FQGNSA. The CDR3 runs to 17 residues. The V gene end was trimmed by 8 bases and the J gene end by 7 bases; junction bases not matched to a gene: 12. CDR3 sequence (DNA): TGTGCCAGCCGTACTAGCGGACTAGCGGGGGGGCATAATGAGCAGTTCTTC. Its translation is CASRTSGLAGGHNEQFF. Filled out from reference TRBV7-2 and TRBJ2-1, the complete variable domain reads GAGVSQSPSNKVTEKGKDVELRCDPISGHTALYWYRQSLGQGLEFLIYFQGNSAPDKSGLPSDRFSAERTGGSVSTLTIQRTQQEDSAVYLCASRTSGLAGGHNEQFFGPGTRLTVL.

Written as DNA, the CDR3 is TGTGCCAGCTCTATCGGGGGGGCCTGGGCCCGGGAGCTGTTTTTT. It codes for CASSIGGAWARELFF. J is TRBJ2-2 and V is TRBV6-5, with 8 bases matching TRBD2. The CDR3 covers 15 residues. Trimming at V came to 8 bases and at J to 9 bases, leaving 14 bases not matched to a gene. Germline V gene sequence: CDR1 MNHEY, CDR2 SVGAGI.

The gene calls are TRBV2 and TRBJ1-1; TRBD1 agrees at 7 bases. The CDR3 totals 17 residues. J was trimmed by 0 bases and V by 0 bases; bases with no gene match: 7. Germline lookup yields CDR1 SNHLY and CDR2 FYNNEI. The CDR3 coding sequence is TGTGCCAGCAGTGAAGCTGGGACAGCTGCAATGAACACTGAAGCTTTCTTT. It translates to CASSEAGTAAMNTEAFF.

Only a few counts were recorded for this clone. J is TRBJ2-1 and V is TRBV29-1; the match to TRBD2 covers 8 bases. The length of the CDR3 is 17 residues. V was clipped by 7 bases and J by 5 bases; unmatched bases: 19. From germline, CDR1 is SQVTM and CDR2 ANQGSEA. CDR3 in DNA: TGCAGCGCCTTCGACCAGATTAGAGCGGGAGAGGACAATGAGCAGTTCTTC. It codes for CSAFDQIRAGEDNEQFF.

J is TRBJ2-3 and V is TRBV7-6; perhaps TRBD2 as D (5 bases). The germline V and J ends were trimmed by 2 bases and 3 bases, with 12 bases remaining between them. Per the germline V gene, CDR1 is SGHVS and CDR2 is FNYEAQ. The CDR3 consists of 15 residues. CDR3 in DNA: TGTGCCAGCAGCTTAAGCGGCCTCGGTACAGATACGCAGTATTTT. Translating it yields CASSLSGLGTDTQYF. Drawing the rest from reference TRBV7-6 and TRBJ2-3, the complete variable domain is GAGVSQSPRYKVTKRGQDVALRCDPISGHVSLYWYRQALGQGPEFLTYFNYEAQQDKSGLPNDRFSAERPEGSISTLTIQRTEQRDSAMYRCASSLSGLGTDTQYFGPGTRLTVL.

This chain connects TRBV27 to TRBJ2-2, with D perhaps matching TRBD2 (5 bases). Trimming stripped 11 bases from V and 0 bases from J, with 13 bases between. Per the germline V gene, CDR1 is MNHEY and CDR2 is SMNVEV (reference sequence). The CDR3 totals 14 residues. CDR3 loop: CAAKWGANTGELFF. The DNA of the CDR3 is TGTGCCGCGAAGTGGGGAGCGAACACCGGGGAGCTGTTTTTT.

The chain recombines TRBV6-2 or TRBV6-3 with TRBJ1-1, with unresolved D. This CDR3 has 17 residues. V was cut by 5 bases and J by 0 bases, with 19 bases left in between. CDR1 and CDR2 from the germline V gene are MNHEY and SVGEGT. CDR3 nucleotide sequence: TGTGCCAGCAGTCTCCGACCGGGAGCTTTATTGAACACTGAAGCTTTCTTT. Its translation: CASSLRPGALLNTEAFF.

The rearrangement uses TRBV27 and TRBJ2-1; D might be TRBD2 (6 bases). Germline values: CDR1 MNHEY, CDR2 SMNVEV (reference sequence). The CDR3 covers 13 residues. V was shortened by 2 bases and J by 7 bases, with 9 bases between the two germline ends. CDR3 DNA sequence: TGTGCCAGCAGTTTACGACGGGGGAATGAGCAGTTCTTC. Protein product: CASSLRRGNEQFF.

CDR3 nucleotide sequence: TGCGCCAGCAGCGTTGGGGGCCGGTACACTGAAGCTTTCTTT. The encoded protein is CASSVGGRYTEAFF. The chain combines TRBV4-3 with TRBJ1-1; the D gene is possibly TRBD1 (6 bases). The CDR3 length is 14 residues. V was cut by 5 bases and J by 3 bases, with 13 bases left in between. CDR1 and CDR2 from the germline V gene are LGHNA and YSLEER.